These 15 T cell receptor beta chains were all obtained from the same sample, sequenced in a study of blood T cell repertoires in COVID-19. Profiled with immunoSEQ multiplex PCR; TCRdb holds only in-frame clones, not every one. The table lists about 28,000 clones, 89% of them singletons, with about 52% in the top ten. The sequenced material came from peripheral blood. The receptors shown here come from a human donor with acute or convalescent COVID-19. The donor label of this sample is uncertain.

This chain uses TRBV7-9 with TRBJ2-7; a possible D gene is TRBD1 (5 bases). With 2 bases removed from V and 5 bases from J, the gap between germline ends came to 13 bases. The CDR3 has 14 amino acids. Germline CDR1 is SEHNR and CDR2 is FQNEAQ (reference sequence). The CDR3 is CASSLIPQGHEQYF. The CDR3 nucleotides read TGTGCCAGCAGCTTAATCCCCCAGGGTCACGAGCAGTACTTC.

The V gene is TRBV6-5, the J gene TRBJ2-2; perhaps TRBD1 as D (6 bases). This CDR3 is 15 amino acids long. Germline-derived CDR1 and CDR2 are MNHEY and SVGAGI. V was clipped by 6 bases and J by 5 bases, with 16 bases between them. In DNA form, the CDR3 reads TGTGCCAGCAGAGGGGATGGGGGCAAGACCGGGGAGCTGTTTTTT. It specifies CASRGDGGKTGELFF.

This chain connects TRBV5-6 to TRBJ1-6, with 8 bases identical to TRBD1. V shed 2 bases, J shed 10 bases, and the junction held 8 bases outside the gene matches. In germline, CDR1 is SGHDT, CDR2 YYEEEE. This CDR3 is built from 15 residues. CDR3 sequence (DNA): TGTGCCAGCAGCTTTAGCTGGACAGGGCAATCACCCCTCCACTTT. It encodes CASSFSWTGQSPLHF.

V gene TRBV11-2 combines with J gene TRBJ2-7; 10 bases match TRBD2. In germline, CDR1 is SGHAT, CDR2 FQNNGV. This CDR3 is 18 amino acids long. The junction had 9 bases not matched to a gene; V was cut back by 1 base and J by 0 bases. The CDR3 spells CASSLGDGLAAPSYEQYF. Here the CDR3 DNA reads TGTGCCAGCAGCTTAGGCGACGGACTAGCGGCTCCCTCCTACGAGCAGTACTTC. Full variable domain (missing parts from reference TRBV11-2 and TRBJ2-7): EAGVAQSPRYKIIEKRQSVAFWCNPISGHATLYWYQQILGQGPKLLIQFQNNGVVDDSQLPKDRFSAERLKGVDSTLKIQPAKLEDSAVYLCASSLGDGLAAPSYEQYFGPGTRLTVT.

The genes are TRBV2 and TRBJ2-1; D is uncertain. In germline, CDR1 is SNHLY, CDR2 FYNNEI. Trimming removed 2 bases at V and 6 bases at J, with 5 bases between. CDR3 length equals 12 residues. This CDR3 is CASSEISNEQFF. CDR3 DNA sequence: TGTGCCAGCAGTGAAATCAGCAATGAGCAGTTCTTC.

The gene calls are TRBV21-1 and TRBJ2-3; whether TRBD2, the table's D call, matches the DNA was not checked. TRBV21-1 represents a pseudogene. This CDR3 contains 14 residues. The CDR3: CASGASGGPRTQYF. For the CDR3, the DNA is TGTGCCAGCGGGGCTAGCGGGGGGCCTCGTACGCAGTATTTT.

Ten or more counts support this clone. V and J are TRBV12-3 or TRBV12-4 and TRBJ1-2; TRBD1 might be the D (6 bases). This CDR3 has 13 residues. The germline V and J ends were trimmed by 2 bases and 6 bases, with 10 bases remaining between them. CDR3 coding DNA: TGTGCCAGCAGTTTAATTTCAGGGGATGGCTACACCTTC. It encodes CASSLISGDGYTF.

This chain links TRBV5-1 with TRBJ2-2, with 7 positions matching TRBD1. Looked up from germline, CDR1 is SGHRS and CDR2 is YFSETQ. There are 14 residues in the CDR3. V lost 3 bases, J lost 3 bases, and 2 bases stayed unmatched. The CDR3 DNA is TGCGCCAGCAGCTGGGACAGTTACACCGGGGAGCTGTTTTTT. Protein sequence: CASSWDSYTGELFF.

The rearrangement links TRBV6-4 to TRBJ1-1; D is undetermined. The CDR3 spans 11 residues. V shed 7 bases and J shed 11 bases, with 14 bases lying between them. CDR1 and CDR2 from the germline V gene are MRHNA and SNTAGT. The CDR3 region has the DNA TGTGCCAGCAAAAGTCCCTACGGGGCTTTCTTT. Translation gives CASKSPYGAFF.

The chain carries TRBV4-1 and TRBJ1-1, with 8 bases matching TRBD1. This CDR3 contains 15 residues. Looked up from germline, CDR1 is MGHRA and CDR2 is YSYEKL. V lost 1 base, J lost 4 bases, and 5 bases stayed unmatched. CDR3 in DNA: TGCGCCAGCAGCCAAGGGACAGGGTTTGGCACTGAAGCTTTCTTT. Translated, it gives CASSQGTGFGTEAFF.

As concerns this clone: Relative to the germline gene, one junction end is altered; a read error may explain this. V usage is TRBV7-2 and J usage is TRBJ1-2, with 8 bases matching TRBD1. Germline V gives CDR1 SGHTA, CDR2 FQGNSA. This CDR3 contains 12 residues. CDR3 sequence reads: CASSSRTGPVSF. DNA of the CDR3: TGTGCCAGCAGCTCCCGGACAGGGCCGGTCTCGTTC.

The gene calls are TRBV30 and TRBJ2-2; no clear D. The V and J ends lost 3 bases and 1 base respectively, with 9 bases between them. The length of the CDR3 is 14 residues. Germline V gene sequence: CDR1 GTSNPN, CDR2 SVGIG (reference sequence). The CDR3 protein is CAWRSQVNTGELFF. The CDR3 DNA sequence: TGTGCCTGGAGGTCCCAGGTGAACACCGGGGAGCTGTTTTTT.

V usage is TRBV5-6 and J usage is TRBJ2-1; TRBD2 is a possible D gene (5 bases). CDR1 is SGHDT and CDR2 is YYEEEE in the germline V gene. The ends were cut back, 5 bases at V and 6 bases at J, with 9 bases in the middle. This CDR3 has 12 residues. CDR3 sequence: CASRGLSNEQFF. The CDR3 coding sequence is TGTGCCAGCAGAGGACTGAGCAATGAGCAGTTCTTC.

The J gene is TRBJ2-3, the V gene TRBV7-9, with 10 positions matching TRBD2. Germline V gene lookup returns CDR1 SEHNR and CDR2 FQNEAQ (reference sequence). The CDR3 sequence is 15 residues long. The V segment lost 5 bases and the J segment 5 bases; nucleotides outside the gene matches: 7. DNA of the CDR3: TGTGCCAGCAGCCCCAGCGGGAGGGCTGTAGATACGCAGTATTTT. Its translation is CASSPSGRAVDTQYF.

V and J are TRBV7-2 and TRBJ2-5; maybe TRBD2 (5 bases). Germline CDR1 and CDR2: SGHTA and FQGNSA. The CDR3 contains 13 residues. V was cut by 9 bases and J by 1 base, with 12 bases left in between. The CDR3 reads CASSREIQETQYF. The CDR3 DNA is TGTGCCAGTAGTAGGGAGATCCAAGAGACCCAGTACTTC.